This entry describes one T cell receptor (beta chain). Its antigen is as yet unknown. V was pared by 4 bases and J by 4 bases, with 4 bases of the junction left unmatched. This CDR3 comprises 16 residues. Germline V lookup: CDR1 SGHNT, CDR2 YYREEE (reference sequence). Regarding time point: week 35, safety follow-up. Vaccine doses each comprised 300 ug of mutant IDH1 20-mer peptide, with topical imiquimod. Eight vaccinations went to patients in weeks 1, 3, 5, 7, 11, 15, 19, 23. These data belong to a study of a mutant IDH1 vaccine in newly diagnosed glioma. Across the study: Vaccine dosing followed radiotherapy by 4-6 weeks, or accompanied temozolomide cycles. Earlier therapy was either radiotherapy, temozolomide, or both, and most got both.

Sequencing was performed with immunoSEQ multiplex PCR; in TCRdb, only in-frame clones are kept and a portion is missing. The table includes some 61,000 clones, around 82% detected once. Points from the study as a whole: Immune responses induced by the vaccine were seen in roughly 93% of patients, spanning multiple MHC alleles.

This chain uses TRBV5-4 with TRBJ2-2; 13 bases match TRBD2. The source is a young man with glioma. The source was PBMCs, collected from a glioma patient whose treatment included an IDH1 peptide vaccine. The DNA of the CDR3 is TGTGCCAGCAGCACGAGACTAGCGGGGGGCACCGGGGAGCTGTTTTTT. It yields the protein CASSTRLAGGTGELFF.